This section outlines one T cell receptor beta chain sequence together with its context. There is no known antigen for this receptor. No base-level quality is on record; no much larger clone is a single base apart. This was a case-control study nested in a cohort of healthcare workers in London, UK, who had nasopharyngeal swab PCR tests and blood samples taken every week. Healthcare workers were recruited between 23 and 31 March 2020, during the week of the UK lockdown, and were followed weekly for up to about 15 weeks. The data were taken from a study of early T cells in non-severe SARS-CoV-2 infection (dated by TCRdb to about 2021). Study-wide context: Bulk RNA from unsorted whole blood was used for TCR sequencing, so alpha and beta chains could not be paired. Paper-wide results and their limitations: Matching against VDJdb was skewed toward anti-spike CD8 responses, likely underestimated virus-specific expansions, and missed private and CD4 specificities.

Trimming removed 2 bases from V and 8 bases from J, leaving 10 bases between the germline ends. From the germline V gene, CDR1 is MRHNA and CDR2 is SNTAGT. Counted from cysteine to phenylalanine, this CDR3 has 13 amino acids. Only CDR3 DNA is held: 39 bases, read in frame from base 1. The library was obtained by 5' RACE. This sample was sequenced with a NextSeq 500. The TCR library protocol attached unique molecular identifiers to individual cDNA molecules to correct for sequencing error and PCR bias. Sequencing covered both TCR alpha and beta chains, and within each sample the abundances of alpha and beta sequences were tightly co-correlated. Per the authors' processing: V gene, J gene and CDR3 annotation of TCR sequences was performed with Decombinator V4. TCRs were defined as expanded if a significant change between any two time points was detected under a Poisson model with p below 0.0001. Abundances of TCRs were expressed as counts per million after normalisation to the total number of TCRs sequenced in each sample. TRAV1-2 paired with TRAJ12, TRAJ20 or TRAJ33 defined MAIT TCRs, while TRAV10 paired with TRAJ18 defined iNKT TCRs. VDJdb, accessed on 1 November 2021, was searched for TCRs annotated for CMV, EBV and SARS-CoV-2, and TCRs annotated for more than one antigen were excluded. The public reads were reprocessed in TCRdb via fastp at Q25 and MiXCR, keeping in-frame beta chains. Here each entry gathers all rows of one CDR3 protein and keeps the most common genes and DNA. TCRdb, rather than the study authors, made the V and J calls. The sample table shows some 90,000 distinct CDR3 sequences, and 14% to 15% are seen once. Of the sample, 4.5% to 7% falls within the top ten clones.

Sequenced material: whole blood. The TCR comes from an adult who was a healthcare worker with PCR-confirmed SARS-CoV-2 infection or an uninfected control (not recorded which). Recombination linked TRBV6-4 to TRBJ2-1, with a tentative D gene TRBD2 over 5 matching bases. For the CDR3, the sequence is CASSDNEEDEQFF. The DNA is TGTGCCAGCAGTGACAATGAGGAGGATGAGCAGTTCTTC.